This T cell receptor beta chain was sequenced during a study of shared clonotypes between healthy human individuals. Overall study: Each donor's CD4 naive and CD4 memory cells filled three plates apiece, CD8 naive two, and CD8 memory one. General study points: The four-donor shared clonotypes exceeded non-shared clonotypes in generation probability, with non-shared ones scoring lower.

With respect to this clone: Its matching antigen is unknown.

Sequencing used immunoSEQ multiplex PCR; TCRdb keeps in-frame clones, though not all of them. The profile shows 2 million to 3 million clones, roughly 93% of them singletons. This CDR3 comprises 13 residues. V was trimmed by 4 bases and J by 7 bases, leaving 11 bases between them. Sequencing was performed on naive CD4+ T cells from PBMCs. Subset in this sample: CD45RA+ positively selected. This receptor was identified in a man aged 18 to 30 in good health. Some clones in this sample may be carry-over from other donors' samples. J is TRBJ2-4 and V is TRBV23-1, with D unclear. TRBV23-1 is known as an ORF, though its function is uncertain. As DNA, the CDR3 is TGCGCCAGCAGTCTTAGCCCCCCGAACATTCAGTACTTC. The encoded protein is CASSLSPPNIQYF.